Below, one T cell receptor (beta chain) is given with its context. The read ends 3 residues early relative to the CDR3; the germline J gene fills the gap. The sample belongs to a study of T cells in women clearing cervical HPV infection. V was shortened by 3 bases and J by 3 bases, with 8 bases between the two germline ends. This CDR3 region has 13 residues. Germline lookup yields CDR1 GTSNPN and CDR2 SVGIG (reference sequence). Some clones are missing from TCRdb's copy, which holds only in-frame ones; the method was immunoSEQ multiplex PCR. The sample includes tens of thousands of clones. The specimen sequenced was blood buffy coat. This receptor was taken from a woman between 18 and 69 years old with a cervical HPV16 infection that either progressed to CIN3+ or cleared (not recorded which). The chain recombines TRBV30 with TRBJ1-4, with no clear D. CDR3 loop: CAWSSLANEKLFF. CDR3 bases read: TGTGCCTGGAGCTCTCTTGCTAATGAAAAA.